The clone carrying this T cell receptor (beta chain) is termed medium-sized (0.01 to 0.1%). Its target is not known. This record belongs to a study of CD8+ T cells in alopecia areata. General study points: Lesional scalp displayed greater clonality than normal scalp, most notably in alopecia totalis/universalis.

In each case, RNA was isolated and then reverse transcribed into cDNA as the sequencing template. The protocol was immunoSEQ multiplex PCR, while the TCRdb copy is restricted to in-frame clones and leaves out a portion. Found here are more than 100,000 clones, approximately 58% of them singletons; the top ten hold about 9%. This CDR3 spans 11 amino acids. The germline V and J ends were trimmed by 3 bases and 5 bases, with 7 bases remaining between them. CDR1 and CDR2 (germline): SQVTM, ANQGSEA. The sequencing sample was made of CD4+ T cells sorted from blood. The chain carries TRBV29-1 and TRBJ1-2; no firm D call. The sequence was obtained from a human donor in good health. The chain's CDR3 is CSVDSGYGYTF. The CDR3 DNA follows: TGCAGCGTTGATTCGGGGTATGGCTACACCTTC.